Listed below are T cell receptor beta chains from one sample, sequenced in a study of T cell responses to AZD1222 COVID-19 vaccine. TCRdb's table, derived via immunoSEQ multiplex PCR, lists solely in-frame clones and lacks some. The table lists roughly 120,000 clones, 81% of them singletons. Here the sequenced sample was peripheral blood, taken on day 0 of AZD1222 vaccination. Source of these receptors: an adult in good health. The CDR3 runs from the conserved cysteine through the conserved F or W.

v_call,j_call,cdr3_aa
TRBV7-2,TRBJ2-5,CASSLHSRDQYF
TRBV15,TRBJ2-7,CATSSTGTVNSYEQYF
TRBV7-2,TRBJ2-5,CASSAQYRTLYQETQYF
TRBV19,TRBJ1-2,CASSITDRDGYTF
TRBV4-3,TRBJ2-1,CASSRYDSYNEQFF
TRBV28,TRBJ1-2,CASSLVFNGYTF
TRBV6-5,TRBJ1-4,CASRGVLYEKLFF
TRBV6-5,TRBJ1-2,CASSYGRQGGGYTF
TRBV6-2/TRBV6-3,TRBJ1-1,CASSPHRGPTDTEAFF
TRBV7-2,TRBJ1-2,CASSPRQGARAGNTF
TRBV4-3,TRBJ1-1,CASSQDVIGTVNTEAFF
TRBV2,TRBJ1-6,CASSNRVLNSPLHF
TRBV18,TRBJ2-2,CASSLRTGELFF
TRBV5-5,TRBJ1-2,CASSLGRVGVVGYTF
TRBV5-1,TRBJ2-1,CASSLSGTYNEQFF
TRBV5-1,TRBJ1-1,CASSLEQGAEAFF
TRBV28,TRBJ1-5,CASSSAGLGTGNQPQHF
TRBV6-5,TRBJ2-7,CASKGRLSYEQYF
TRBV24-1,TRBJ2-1,CATSDGQGIGQFF
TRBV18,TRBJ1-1,CASSPPNRMNTEAFF
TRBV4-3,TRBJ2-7,CASSQDLPKKNSYEQYF
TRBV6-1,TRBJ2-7,CASSVADRHIHEQYF
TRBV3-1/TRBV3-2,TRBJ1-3,CASSHRGSGNTIYF
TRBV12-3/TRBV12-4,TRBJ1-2,CASSAQAIYGYTF
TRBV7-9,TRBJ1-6,CASSLTGNSPLHF
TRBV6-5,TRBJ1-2,CASSWDRGYGYTF
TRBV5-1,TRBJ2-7,CASSPRMGTRKPSSYEQYF
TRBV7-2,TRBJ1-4,CASSSHQPNEKLFF
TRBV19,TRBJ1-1,CASSVSLNTEAFF
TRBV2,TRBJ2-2,CASSEATGSNTGELFF
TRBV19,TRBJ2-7,CASSISGGAYEQYF
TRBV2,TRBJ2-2,CASSQGAPGTGELFF
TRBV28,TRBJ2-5,CASRTLRDQYF
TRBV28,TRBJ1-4,CASRGTATTNEKLFF
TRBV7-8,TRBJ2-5,CASKGNAPRVQETQYF
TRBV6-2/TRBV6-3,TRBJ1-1,CASSLRNRGLNRPNTEAFF
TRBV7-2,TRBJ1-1,CASSLVRGAEAFF
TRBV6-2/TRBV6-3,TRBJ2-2,CASSYSQDTGELFF
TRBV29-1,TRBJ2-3,CSILGLVISDTQYF
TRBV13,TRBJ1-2,CASSFQGARGISGYTF
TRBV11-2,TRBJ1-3,CASSLVVNTIYF
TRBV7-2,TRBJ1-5,CASSPDRVGGNQPQHF
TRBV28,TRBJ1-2,CASTIGQNYGYTF
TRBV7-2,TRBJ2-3,CASSLSRGGYTQYF
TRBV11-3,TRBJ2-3,CASSLVTGDTQYF
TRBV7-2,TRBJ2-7,CASSSVYEQYF
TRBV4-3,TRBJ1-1,CASSSDRVGTEAFF
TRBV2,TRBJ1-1,CASSGQGSNTEAFF
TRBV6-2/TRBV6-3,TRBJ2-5,CASSYRLLSQYF
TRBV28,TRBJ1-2,CASSLRGRGGYTF